This T cell receptor (beta chain) stems from a study of technical replicates of blood from a handful of donors (dated by TCRdb to the late 2010s). Library construction relied on the immunoSEQ multiplex PCR assay. This immuneACCESS table, as held by TCRdb, lists in-frame sequences with V and J called but not all clones. Of the missing ones, under half trace to an unresolved V gene in checked studies; the others have no known cause. This sample lists about 59,000 clones; approximately 97% were detected once. Approximately 0.21% of the sample rests with the top ten. Worth noting for this clone: There is no known antigen for this receptor. Within one base of it there is no much larger clone, and no base qualities were kept.

The CDR3, from cysteine to phenylalanine, totals 13 residues. Of all the DNA, just the CDR3 is kept, 39 bases in frame from base 1. Trimming costs V 4 bases and J 2 bases, and their ends lie 10 bases apart. Sequences SGDLS (CDR1) and YYNGEE (CDR2) are obtained from the germline V gene. In this chain, TRBV9 is recombined with TRBJ2-7; the best D guess is TRBD1, with 5 bases matching. Sequencing input: T cells isolated from PBMCs. The sequence was obtained from a human donor in good health. CDR3 sequence: CASSPDSPYEQYF. The DNA sequence reads TGTGCCAGCAGCCCCGACAGCCCCTACGAGCAGTACTTC.